This note documents a single T cell receptor beta chain sequence. The data originate from a study of blood T cell repertoires in COVID-19. Background on the study: Whether acute or convalescent, the COVID-19 samples came from the United States, Italy and Spain. PBMCs, B-cell-depleted T cells, or T cells provided the cDNA or gDNA that made up the material.

Methods used by the authors: Reference gene primer amplification gave nucleated cell count estimates. Measured with immunoSEQ multiplex PCR; TCRdb has only the in-frame clones, and not every one. The DNA gave D and trimming, while V, J and clone size come from that table. Altogether approximately 82,000 clones are present, about 86% being singletons, with the ten largest covering over 15%. Germline trimming cut 3 bases from V and 1 base from J; bases unmatched to any gene: 10. The CDR3 consists of 16 residues. The germline gives CDR1 SGHDT, CDR2 YYEEEE. This receptor was identified in a woman aged 55-75 years with acute or convalescent COVID-19. The sample was peripheral blood. V and J are TRBV5-6 and TRBJ2-7; 7 positions agree with TRBD1. CDR3 in DNA: TGTGCCAGCAGCTCAGAATACGGGACAGTTTCCTACGAGCAGTACTTC. Translating gives CASSSEYGTVSYEQYF.